A selection of T cell receptor beta chains follows, all from one sample in a study of cytomegalovirus exposure and HLA in healthy donors. Profiling relied on immunoSEQ multiplex PCR, and the TCRdb table lists in-frame clones only, not all of them. The repertoire consists of some 180,000 clones, with approximately 85% occurring once and the leading ten covering over 2%. Sequencing was performed on PBMCs. These receptors all come from a man aged 30 to 39 in good health and CMV-seropositive. Both conserved end residues are trimmed from each CDR3. Clone sizes are given selectively: once, few, many, or a class where the clone is expanded.

clone size	V gene	J gene	CDR3 protein
-	TRBV19	TRBJ1-6	ASTISTGINSPLH
-	TRBV18	TRBJ2-2	ASSPWTGEDTGELF
-	TRBV9	TRBJ1-1	ASSVGRDTEAF
-	TRBV27	TRBJ1-5	ASSPRSPYSNQPQH
-	TRBV15	TRBJ1-2	ATSRRNREKLGGYT
-	TRBV5-4	TRBJ1-1	ASSSERGENTEAF
-	TRBV29-1	TRBJ2-2	SVGGSTGELF
-	TRBV2	TRBJ2-5	ASSGREETQY
-	TRBV2	TRBJ1-2	ASSENSYYGYT
-	TRBV5-4	TRBJ2-5	ASSPPGQGAVQETQY
-	TRBV5-8	TRBJ2-2	ASSLRGQNTGELF
many	TRBV27	TRBJ1-1	ASSFGQTNTEAF